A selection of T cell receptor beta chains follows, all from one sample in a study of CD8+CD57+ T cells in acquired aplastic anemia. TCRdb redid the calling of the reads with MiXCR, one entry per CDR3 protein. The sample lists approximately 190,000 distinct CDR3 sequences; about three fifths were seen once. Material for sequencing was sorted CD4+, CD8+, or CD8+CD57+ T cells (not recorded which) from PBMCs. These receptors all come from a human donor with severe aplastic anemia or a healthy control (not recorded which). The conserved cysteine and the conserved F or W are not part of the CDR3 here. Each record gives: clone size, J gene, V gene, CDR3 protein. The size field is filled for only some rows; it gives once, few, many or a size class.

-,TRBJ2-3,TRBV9,ASSLCRPGVRGTHTDTQY
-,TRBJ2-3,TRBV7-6,ASSLDPGDTQY
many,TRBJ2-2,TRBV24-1,ATSGSRVAGELF
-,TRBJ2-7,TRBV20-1,SARVGSGGTYEQY
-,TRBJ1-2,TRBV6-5,ASSESGDGYT
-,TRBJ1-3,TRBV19,ASRKDRVSGNTIY
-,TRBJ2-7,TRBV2,ASRVEVWEEQY
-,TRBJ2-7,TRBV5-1,ASSLGDRSHEQY
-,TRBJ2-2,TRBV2,ASRRLAGLTGELF
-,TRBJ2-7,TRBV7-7,ASSPDGREQY
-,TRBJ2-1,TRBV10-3,ASVDDYNEQF
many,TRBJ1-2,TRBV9,ASSQGTGNGYT
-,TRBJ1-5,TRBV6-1,ASSHRGNQPQH
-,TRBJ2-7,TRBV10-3,AIRTGLAYEQY
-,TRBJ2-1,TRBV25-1,ASSSRRRGLYNEQF
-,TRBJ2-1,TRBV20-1,SAHGTGVLAGFGDEQF
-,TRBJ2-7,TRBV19,ASSITVGFYEQY
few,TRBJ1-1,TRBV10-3,AISESGGGAEAF
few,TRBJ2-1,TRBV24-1,ATSDRDGDNEQF
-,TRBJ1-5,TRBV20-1,SALQTGTQETQH
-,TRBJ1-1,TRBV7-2,ASSSTGYTEAF
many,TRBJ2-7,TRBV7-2,ASSLGGGYEQY
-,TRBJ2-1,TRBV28,ASSPFSGGYNEQF
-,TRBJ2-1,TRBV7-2,ASSLTTGASYNEQF
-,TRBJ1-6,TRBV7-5,ISVPEASISGSSYNSPLH
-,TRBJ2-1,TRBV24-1,ATSRLAYNEQF
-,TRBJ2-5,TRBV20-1,SARIGGGQETQY
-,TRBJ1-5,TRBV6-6,ASLWDRGAGQPQH
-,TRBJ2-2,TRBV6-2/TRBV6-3,ASSSQGAGTGELF
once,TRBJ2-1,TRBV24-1,ATSDASGSWFINEQF
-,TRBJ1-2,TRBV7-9,ASSPSYYGYT
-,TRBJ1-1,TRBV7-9,ASTQKAGQGLAEAF
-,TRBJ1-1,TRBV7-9,ASTVRPNTEAF
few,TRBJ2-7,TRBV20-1,SAQSYRGDYEQY
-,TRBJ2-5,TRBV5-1,ASSTDSWETQY
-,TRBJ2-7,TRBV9,ASSSSGDRTYYEQY
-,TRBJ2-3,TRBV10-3,AISEGSRDTDTQY
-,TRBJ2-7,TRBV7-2,ASSLRSSGQY
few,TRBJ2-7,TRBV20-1,SGTDGHEQY
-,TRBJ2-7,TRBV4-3,ASSQALAGSNEQY
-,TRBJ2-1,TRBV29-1,SVGRPAINEQF
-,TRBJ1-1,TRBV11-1,ASSLAPNRLNTEAF
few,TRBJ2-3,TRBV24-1,ATSQESGDRGRDTQY
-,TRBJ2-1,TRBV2,ASSEVDQF
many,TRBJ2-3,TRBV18,ATTLGASTDTQY
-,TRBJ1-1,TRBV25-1,ASSLISWGSNTEAF
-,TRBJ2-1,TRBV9,ASSIRTHNEQF
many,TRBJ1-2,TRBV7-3,ASSDGWGVQSDYT
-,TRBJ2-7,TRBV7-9,ASSPHYEQY